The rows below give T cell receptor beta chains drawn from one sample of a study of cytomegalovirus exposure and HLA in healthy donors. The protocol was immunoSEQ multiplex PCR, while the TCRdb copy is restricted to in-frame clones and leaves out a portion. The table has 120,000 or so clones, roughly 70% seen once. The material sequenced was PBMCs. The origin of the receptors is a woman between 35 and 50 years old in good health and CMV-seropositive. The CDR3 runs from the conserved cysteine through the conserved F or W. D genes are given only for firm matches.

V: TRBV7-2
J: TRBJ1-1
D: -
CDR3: CASSSQGYTEAFF

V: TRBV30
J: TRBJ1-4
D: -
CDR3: CAWSEGTSEKLFF

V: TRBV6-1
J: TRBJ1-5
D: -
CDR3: CAGGGFNQPQHF

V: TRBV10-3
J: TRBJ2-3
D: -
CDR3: CAISRDFQDTQYF

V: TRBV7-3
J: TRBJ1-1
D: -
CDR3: CASSPATGNTEAFF

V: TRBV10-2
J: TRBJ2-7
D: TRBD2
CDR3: CASSELGLQSYEQYF

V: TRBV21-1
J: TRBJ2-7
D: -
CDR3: CASSKTRVTEEQYF

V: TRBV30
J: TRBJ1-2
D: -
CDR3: CAWSLGEYGYTF

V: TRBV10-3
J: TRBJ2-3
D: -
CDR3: CAILNAGTDTQYF

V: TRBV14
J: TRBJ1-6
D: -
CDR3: CASSQDDSASPLHF

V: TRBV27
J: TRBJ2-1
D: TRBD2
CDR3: CASSLTSGAEGEQFF

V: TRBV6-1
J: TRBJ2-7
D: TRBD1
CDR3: CASSARTLSTGGTYEQYF

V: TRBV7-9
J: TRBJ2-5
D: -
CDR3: CASSLVLEGETQYF

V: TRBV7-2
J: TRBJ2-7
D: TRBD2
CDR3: CASSQRLAGGEQYF

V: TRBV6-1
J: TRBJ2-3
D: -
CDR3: CASRREPQFTDTQYF

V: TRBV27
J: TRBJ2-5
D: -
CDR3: CASSFVAGFETQYF

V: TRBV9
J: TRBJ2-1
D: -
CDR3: CASSVKGSHEQFF

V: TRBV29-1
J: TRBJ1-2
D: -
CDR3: CSVVEMAPRYGYTF

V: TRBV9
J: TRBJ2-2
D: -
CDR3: CASIPSSSGNTGELFF

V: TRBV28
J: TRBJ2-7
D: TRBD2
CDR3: CASSNPGLAGEGSYEQYF

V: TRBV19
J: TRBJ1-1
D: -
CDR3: CASSITGPNTEAFF

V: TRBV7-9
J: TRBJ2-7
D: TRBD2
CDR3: CASNGWREGAYEQYF

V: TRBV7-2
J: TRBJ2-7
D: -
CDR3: CASSARQAGDEQYF

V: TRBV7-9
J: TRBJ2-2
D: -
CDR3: CASSFGGTGELFF

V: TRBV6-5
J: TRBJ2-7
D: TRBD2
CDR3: CASSLLAGGYHEQYF

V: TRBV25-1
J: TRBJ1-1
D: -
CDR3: CASEGGLNTEAFF

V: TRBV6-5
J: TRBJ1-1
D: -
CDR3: CASTQRGGLKAFF

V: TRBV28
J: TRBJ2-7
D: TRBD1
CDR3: CASSSGTGVYEQYF

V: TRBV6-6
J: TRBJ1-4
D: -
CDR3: CASLRDTREKLFF

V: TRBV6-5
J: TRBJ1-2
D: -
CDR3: CASSYSPGRGDGYTF

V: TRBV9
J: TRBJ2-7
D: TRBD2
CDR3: CASSAWGTSSYEQYF

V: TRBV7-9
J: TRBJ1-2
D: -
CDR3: CASSLAAEGKEEGYTF

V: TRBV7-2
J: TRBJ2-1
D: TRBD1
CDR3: CASSLNGQGPYNEQFF

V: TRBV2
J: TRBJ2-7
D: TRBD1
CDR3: CASSSGTGFYEQYF

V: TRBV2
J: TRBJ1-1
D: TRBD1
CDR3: CASSKGALGQGNTEAFF

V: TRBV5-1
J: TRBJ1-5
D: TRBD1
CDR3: CASSGGQGPSSNHQPQHF

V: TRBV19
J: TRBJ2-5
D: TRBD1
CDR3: CASSIAGGTETQYF

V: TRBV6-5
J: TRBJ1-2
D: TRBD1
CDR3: CASSYSTGQAYGYPF

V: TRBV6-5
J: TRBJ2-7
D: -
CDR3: CASSLQGVKEQYF